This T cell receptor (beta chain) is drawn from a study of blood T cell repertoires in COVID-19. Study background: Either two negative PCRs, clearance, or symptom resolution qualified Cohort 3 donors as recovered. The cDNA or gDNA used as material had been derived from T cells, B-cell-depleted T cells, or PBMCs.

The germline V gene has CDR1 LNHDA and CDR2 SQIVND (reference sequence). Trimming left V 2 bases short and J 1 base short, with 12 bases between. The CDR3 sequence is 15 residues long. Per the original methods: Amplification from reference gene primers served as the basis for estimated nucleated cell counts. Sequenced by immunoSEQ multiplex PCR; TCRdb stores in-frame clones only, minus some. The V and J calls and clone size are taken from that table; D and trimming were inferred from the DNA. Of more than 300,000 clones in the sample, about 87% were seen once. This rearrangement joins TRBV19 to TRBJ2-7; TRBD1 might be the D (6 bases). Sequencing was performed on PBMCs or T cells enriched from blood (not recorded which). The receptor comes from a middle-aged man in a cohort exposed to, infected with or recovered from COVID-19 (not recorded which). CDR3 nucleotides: TGTGCCAGTAGTATAAATTGGCAGGGGTCCTACGAGCAGTACTTC. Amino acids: CASSINWQGSYEQYF.